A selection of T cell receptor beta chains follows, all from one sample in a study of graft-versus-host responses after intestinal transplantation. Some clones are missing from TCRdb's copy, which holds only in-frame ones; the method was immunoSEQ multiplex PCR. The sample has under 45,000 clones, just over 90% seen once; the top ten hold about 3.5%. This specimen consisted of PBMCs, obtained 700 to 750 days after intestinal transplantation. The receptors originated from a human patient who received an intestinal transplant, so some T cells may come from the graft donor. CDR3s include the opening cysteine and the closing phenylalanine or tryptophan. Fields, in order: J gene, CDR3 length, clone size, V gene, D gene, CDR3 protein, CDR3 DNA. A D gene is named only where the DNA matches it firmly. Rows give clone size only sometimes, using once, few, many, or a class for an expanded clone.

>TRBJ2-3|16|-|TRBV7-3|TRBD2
CASSSTERGSTDTQYF
TGTGCCAGCAGCTCCACGGAGCGGGGTAGCACAGATACGCAGTATTTT
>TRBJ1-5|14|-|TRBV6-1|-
CASIQVVSNQPQHF
TGTGCCAGCATCCAAGTGGTTAGCAATCAGCCCCAGCATTTT
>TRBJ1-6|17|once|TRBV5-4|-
CASSPGLTSLGTHPLHF
TGTGCCAGCAGCCCGGGCCTCACGTCCCTTGGTACACACCCCCTCCACTTT
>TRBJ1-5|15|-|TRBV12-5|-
CASGLSGGGNQPQHF
TGTGCTAGTGGTTTGTCAGGAGGAGGCAATCAGCCCCAGCATTTT
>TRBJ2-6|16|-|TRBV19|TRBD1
CATEGQGLSGANVLTF
TGTGCCACAGAGGGACAGGGCCTATCTGGGGCCAACGTCCTGACTTTC
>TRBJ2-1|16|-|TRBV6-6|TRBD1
CASSRPGQARRNEQFF
TGTGCCAGCAGCCGGCCCGGACAGGCAAGGAGGAATGAGCAGTTCTTC
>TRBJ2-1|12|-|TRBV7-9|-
CASSLTWGEQFF
TGTGCCAGCAGCTTAACTTGGGGTGAGCAGTTCTTC
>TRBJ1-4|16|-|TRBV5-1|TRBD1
CASSPAGQGLYEKLFF
TGCGCCAGCAGCCCCGCGGGACAGGGGTTATATGAAAAACTGTTTTTT
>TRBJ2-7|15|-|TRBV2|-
CASTSRGVLTYEQYF
TGTGCCAGCACCTCAAGGGGAGTCTTGACCTACGAGCAGTACTTC
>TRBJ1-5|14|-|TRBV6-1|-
CASSSRGNNQPQHF
TGTGCCAGCAGTTCCCGGGGAAATAATCAGCCCCAGCATTTT
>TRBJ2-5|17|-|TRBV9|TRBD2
CASSAGGWEGGQETQYF
TGTGCCAGCAGCGCAGGAGGGTGGGAGGGAGGCCAAGAGACCCAGTACTTC
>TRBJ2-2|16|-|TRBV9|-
CASSVALTGNTGELFF
TGTGCCAGCAGCGTAGCCCTTACAGGGAACACCGGGGAGCTGTTTTTT
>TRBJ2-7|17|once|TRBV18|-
CASSPGYLGDYSYEQYF
TGTGCCAGCTCACCGGGTTATCTAGGTGATTACTCCTACGAGCAGTACTTC
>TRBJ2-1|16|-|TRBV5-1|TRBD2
CASSPTSGGPYNEQFF
TGCGCCAGCAGCCCGACTAGCGGGGGCCCCTACAATGAGCAGTTCTTC
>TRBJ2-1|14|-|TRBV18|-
CASSPPGRYNEQFF
TGTGCCAGCTCACCACCTGGCCGATACAATGAGCAGTTCTTC
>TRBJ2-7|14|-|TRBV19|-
CASRKQARGYEQYF
TGTGCCAGTCGAAAACAGGCCCGGGGGTACGAGCAGTACTTC
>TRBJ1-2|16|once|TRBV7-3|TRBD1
CASSLFPGTGDYGYTF
TGTGCCAGCAGCCTATTTCCCGGGACAGGAGACTATGGCTACACCTTC